These 9 T cell receptor beta chains came from one sample sequenced in a study of blood T cell repertoires in COVID-19. The method was immunoSEQ multiplex PCR; TCRdb's version includes in-frame clones alone and lacks a portion of them. This table has roughly 100,000 clones, 81% appearing once. The sequenced material came from peripheral blood. The receptors shown here come from a man older than 75 with acute or convalescent COVID-19.

This rearrangement joins TRBV7-3 to TRBJ2-2; no reliable D call. CDR3 size: 15 residues. The germline gives CDR1 SGHTA, CDR2 FQGTGA. The V gene lost 0 bases and the J gene lost 0 bases, with 5 bases spanning the gap. The CDR3: CASSLTLSNTGELFF. CDR3 nucleotides: TGTGCCAGCAGCTTAACACTTTCGAACACCGGGGAGCTGTTTTTT.

The chain joins TRBV2 to TRBJ1-5; D is ambiguous. Germline V CDR1 and CDR2: SNHLY, FYNNEI. V was cut by 3 bases and J by 1 base, with 19 bases left in between. This CDR3 contains 18 residues. The CDR3 sequence: CASSEGTLGLLSNQPQHF. As DNA, the CDR3 is TGTGCCAGCAGTGAGGGTACCCTTGGACTCCTGAGCAATCAGCCCCAGCATTTT.

The chain links TRBV25-1 to TRBJ2-2, with TRBD1 identical over 9 bases. The CDR3 consists of 13 residues. Germline V lookup: CDR1 MGHDK, CDR2 SYGVNS. V lost 7 bases and J lost 7; bases outside the gene matches: 4. In DNA form, the CDR3 reads TGTGCCAGCACACAGGGGGCTAGCGGGGAGCTGTTTTTT. This codes for CASTQGASGELFF.

In its sample, this clone was seen once. The chain couples TRBV5-1 to TRBJ2-5, with 12 bases lining up with TRBD2. CDR3 length: 15 amino acids. Looked up from germline, CDR1 is SGHRS and CDR2 is YFSETQ. V trimming: 5 bases; J trimming: 1 base; junction bases outside the gene matches: 3. Here the CDR3 reads CASRLTSGSQETQYF. CDR3 bases: TGCGCCAGCAGGCTGACTAGCGGGAGCCAAGAGACCCAGTACTTC.

This clone has only a few counts. The chain carries TRBV4-2 and TRBJ1-3, with TRBD1 matching 8 bases. J was trimmed by 0 bases and V by 4 bases; bases with no gene match: 5. The germline gives CDR1 LGHNA, CDR2 YNFKEQ. CDR3 size: 16 residues. The CDR3 protein is CASSLGQATSGNTIYF. The CDR3 nucleotides read TGTGCCAGCAGCCTGGGACAGGCAACCTCTGGAAACACCATATATTTT.

The rearrangement uses TRBV25-1 and TRBJ1-3; no clear D gene. The CDR3 is 15 residues long. V lost 1 base, J lost 1 base, and 8 bases lay in between. In germline, CDR1 is MGHDK, CDR2 SYGVNS. This CDR3 is CASSESGGSGNTIYF. The DNA of the CDR3 is TGTGCCAGCAGTGAATCAGGAGGGTCTGGAAACACCATATATTTT.

V and J are TRBV7-2 and TRBJ2-3; the match to TRBD2 covers 13 bases. The CDR3 has 17 residues. The V gene end was trimmed by 2 bases and the J gene end by 6 bases; junction bases not matched to a gene: 8. Per germline, CDR1 SGHTA and CDR2 FQGNSA. The CDR3 DNA reads TGTGCCAGCAGCTTACGGCACACTAGCGGGAGGGCTGATACGCAGTATTTT. This gives the protein CASSLRHTSGRADTQYF.

The rearrangement joins TRBV18 to TRBJ1-2, with 8 bases that match TRBD1. In germline, CDR1 is KGHSH, CDR2 LQKENI. There are 15 residues in the CDR3. V was pared by 1 base and J by 6 bases, with 7 bases of the junction left unmatched. CDR3 bases: TGTGCCAGCTCACCACAACCGGGACAGGCGGATGGCTACACCTTC. Residues: CASSPQPGQADGYTF.

The CDR3 region is CASSQDPRVGYTF. CDR3 DNA sequence: TGCGCCAGCAGCCAAGATCCTCGGGTAGGCTACACCTTC. The rearrangement uses TRBV4-3 and TRBJ1-2; no clear D gene. Germline V lookup: CDR1 LGHNA, CDR2 YSLEER. V was clipped by 0 bases and J by 8 bases, with 10 bases between them. The CDR3 loop spans 13 amino acids.